This T cell receptor beta chain was identified during a study of pediatric ulcerative colitis. V lost 3 bases and J lost 1, with 13 bases in between. The CDR3 is made up of 15 amino acids. Germline assignment: CDR1 SEHNR and CDR2 FQNEAQ (reference sequence). Colonoscopy and blood draw happened at the same time. Generated by immunoSEQ multiplex PCR, the TCRdb table keeps only in-frame clones and is missing some. In the table there are about 36,000 clones, over 80% of which are singletons. Remarks on this clone: The antigen is unknown.

Study outcomes and limitations: Two rectal CDR3 clonotypes occurred in all ulcerative colitis patients. This repertoire reflects total lymphocytes rather than subpopulations like regulatory T cells. A couple of patients' blood samples yielded substantially fewer templates.

Sequenced sample: blood. The TCR sequence derives from a girl aged 5 to 17 with moderate ulcerative colitis. This sequence joins TRBV7-9 and TRBJ2-7; D might be TRBD1 or TRBD2, each matching 5 bases. The CDR3, as DNA: TGTGCCAGCAGCTTGGGCCCCGGGGCATCCTACGAGCAGTACTTC. This translates into CASSLGPGASYEQYF.